What follows are 18 T cell receptor beta chains derived from one specimen sequenced in a study of cytomegalovirus exposure and HLA in healthy donors. Researchers ran the PCR with 60 Vbeta and 13 Jbeta primers. Method: immunoSEQ multiplex PCR; TCRdb's copy keeps in-frame clones and lacks some. The sample shows 150,000 to 200,000 clones, 75% to 85% of them seen only once. The sequenced material came from PBMCs. All receptors come from a woman aged 45 to 65 in good health and CMV-seronegative.

This rearrangement joins TRBV7-9 to TRBJ2-7, with no clear D. V lost 1 base, J lost 1 base, and 5 bases lay in between. CDR1 SEHNR and CDR2 FQNEAQ come from the germline V gene (reference sequence). The CDR3 is 13 amino acids. The CDR3 DNA follows: TGTGCCAGCAGCTTAGACGGTTCCTACGAGCAGTACTTC. Translating it yields CASSLDGSYEQYF.

This clone was seen once. The chain carries TRBV7-3 and TRBJ2-7, with TRBD2 matching over 7 bases. After removal of 5 bases from V and 3 bases from J, the junction contained 10 bases not matched to a gene. This CDR3 has 15 residues. CDR1 is SGHTA and CDR2 is FQGTGA in the germline V gene. CDR3 nucleotide sequence: TGTGCCAGCAGCAAAGGGCCGGGAGGCCTCTACGAGCAGTACTTC. Residues: CASSKGPGGLYEQYF.

The chain is built from TRBV29-1 and TRBJ1-2; tentative D call: TRBD1 (6 bases). Germline assignment: CDR1 SQVTM and CDR2 ANQGSEA. V was trimmed by 7 bases and J by 4 bases, leaving 13 bases between them. There are 12 residues in the CDR3. CDR3 nucleotide sequence: TGCAGCGCCCGGACAGTCGCCTATGGCTACACCTTC. Its protein product is CSARTVAYGYTF.

The chain carries TRBV2 and TRBJ2-3, with 8 bases matching TRBD1. Germline V gives CDR1 SNHLY, CDR2 FYNNEI. The CDR3 consists of 15 residues. With V trimmed by 1 base and J by 6 bases, 6 bases remained unmatched. The DNA for the CDR3 is TGTGCCAGCAGTGAAGATACAGGGGGGTCGGATACGCAGTATTTT. Translating gives CASSEDTGGSDTQYF.

This clone was seen a handful of times. V gene TRBV5-1 combines with J gene TRBJ2-3; 13 bases are a match to TRBD2. The CDR3 runs 15 residues. In germline, CDR1 is SGHRS, CDR2 YFSETQ. J gave up 6 bases and V 5 bases, and 6 bases lay outside the gene matches. The CDR3: CASSTSGGAVDTQYF. Here the CDR3 DNA reads TGCGCCAGCAGTACTAGCGGGGGGGCCGTCGATACGCAGTATTTT. Full variable domain (rest looked up from reference TRBV5-1 and TRBJ2-3): KAGVTQTPRYLIKTRGQQVTLSCSPISGHRSVSWYQQTPGQGLQFLFEYFSETQRNKGNFPGRFSGRQFSNSRSEMNVSTLELGDSALYLCASSTSGGAVDTQYFGPGTRLTVL.

There are a few counts of this clone. The V and J genes are TRBV4-3 and TRBJ2-3, with TRBD2 identical over 12 bases. CDR3 size: 18 residues. With 1 base clipped from V and 4 bases from J, the junction kept 9 bases outside the gene matches. Germline CDR1 reads LGHNA; CDR2 reads YSLEER. The chain's CDR3 is CASSQVTSGGSLSDTQYF. CDR3 sequence (DNA): TGCGCCAGCAGCCAAGTAACTAGCGGGGGGTCCTTATCAGATACGCAGTATTTT.

This clone was seen only a few times. The rearrangement uses TRBV6-6 and TRBJ1-1; 10 bases map to TRBD1. This CDR3 region has 15 residues. J gave up 5 bases and V 5 bases, and 8 bases lay outside the gene matches. Germline assignment: CDR1 MNHNY and CDR2 SVGAGI (reference sequence). In DNA, the CDR3 is TGTGCCAGCAGTCCGAGGACAGGGGGAGGGACTGAAGCTTTCTTT. Amino acid sequence: CASSPRTGGGTEAFF.

The genes are TRBV9 and TRBJ2-7; 11 nucleotides line up with TRBD2. V lost 3 bases and J lost 2; bases outside the gene matches: 4. The CDR3 has 15 residues. The germline V gene has CDR1 SGDLS and CDR2 YYNGEE. For the CDR3, the DNA is TGTGCCAGCAGCGAACATAGCGGGAGGGCCTACGAGCAGTACTTC. It is translated as CASSEHSGRAYEQYF.

This chain connects TRBV7-8 to TRBJ2-3, with 7 nucleotides matching TRBD1. Germline trimming cut 4 bases from V and 4 bases from J; bases unmatched to any gene: 8. The CDR3 is 15 residues long. CDR1 is SGHVS and CDR2 is FQNEAQ in the germline V gene. In DNA, the CDR3 is TGTGCCAGCAGCTACGAGGGGGCTGGGGCAGATACGCAGTATTTT. The encoded protein is CASSYEGAGADTQYF.

Here the CDR3 reads CASSPTGGWNSPLHF. CDR3 nucleotides: TGCGCCAGCAGTCCGACAGGGGGTTGGAATTCACCCCTCCACTTT. The chain uses TRBV5-1 and TRBJ1-6; 9 bases line up with TRBD1. Trimming cost V 5 bases and J 7 bases; bases outside gene matches: 7. The germline V gene has CDR1 SGHRS and CDR2 YFSETQ. CDR3 length equals 15 residues.

This clone was seen a few times. The rearrangement links TRBV18 to TRBJ2-7; 7 bases match TRBD1. The CDR3 is 14 residues long. J lost 5 bases, V lost 0 bases, and 4 bases had no gene match. Per the germline V gene, CDR1 is KGHSH and CDR2 is LQKENI. CDR3 nucleotides: TGTGCCAGCTCACCACCGGACAGGCCCCACGAGCAGTACTTC. Translated: CASSPPDRPHEQYF.

This rearrangement joins TRBV28 to TRBJ2-1; TRBD2 matches 8 bases. Germline loops: CDR1 MDHEN, CDR2 SYDVKM. Losses at the gene ends were 4 bases for V and 4 bases for J; bases not matched to a gene: 6. This CDR3 comprises 15 residues. CDR3 DNA: TGTGCCAGCAGTTCCGGGGGGGCTGGGTACAATGAGCAGTTCTTC. Amino acids: CASSSGGAGYNEQFF.

Concerning this clone: One end of the junction fails to match germline, which may point to a read error. The rearrangement uses TRBV2 and TRBJ2-7; TRBD1 matches 7 bases. Germline V CDR1 and CDR2: SNHLY, FYNNEI. The CDR3 loop spans 14 amino acids. The CDR3 DNA reads as TGTGCCGGCAGAGGGACAGCGATATCCTACGAGCAGTACTTC. Translation gives CAGRGTAISYEQYF.

This clone showed up just a few times. The chain combines TRBV6-5 with TRBJ1-1; D not resolved. The germline V gene has CDR1 MNHEY and CDR2 SVGAGI. V was cut by 2 bases and J by 0 bases, with 4 bases left in between. The CDR3 consists of 13 residues. CDR3 in amino acids: CASSYQVNTEAFF. CDR3 DNA: TGTGCCAGCAGTTACCAGGTGAACACTGAAGCTTTCTTT.

This chain uses TRBV4-3 with TRBJ2-3; TRBD2 might be the D (5 bases). Germline V gives CDR1 LGHNA, CDR2 YSLEER. This CDR3 region has 16 residues. V dropped 1 base and J dropped 2 bases, with 13 bases sitting between them. The CDR3 loop is CASSQGGGADTDTQYF. For the CDR3, the DNA is TGCGCCAGCAGCCAAGGAGGAGGAGCGGACACAGATACGCAGTATTTT.

The genes are TRBV6-7 and TRBJ1-1; TRBD1 matches at 9 bases. TRBV6-7 is known as an ORF, though its function is uncertain. The ends lost 4 bases at V and 0 bases at J; junction bases unmatched: 12. CDR3 length: 18 amino acids. The DNA for the CDR3 is TGTGCCAGCAGTTCACAAACAGGGGGCCATATTTTGAACACTGAAGCTTTCTTT. Residues: CASSSQTGGHILNTEAFF.

Here the CDR3 reads CASTSRRALTDTQYF. Here the CDR3 DNA reads TGTGCCAGCACCTCGAGAAGAGCCCTGACAGATACGCAGTATTTT. The gene calls are TRBV28 and TRBJ2-3; no definite D call. This CDR3 comprises 15 residues. The V end was cut by 7 bases, the J end by 3 bases, with 17 bases between. CDR1 is MDHEN and CDR2 is SYDVKM in the germline V gene.

This clone has a single count. V and J are TRBV5-4 and TRBJ2-3; 11 positions match TRBD2. The CDR3 is 18 residues long. Germline assignment: CDR1 SGHNT and CDR2 YYREEE (reference sequence). V shed 1 base, J shed 0 bases, and the junction held 7 bases outside the gene matches. CDR3 DNA sequence: TGTGCCAGCAGCTTGTCCGGGACTAGCGGCCTAAGCACAGATACGCAGTATTTT. Amino acid sequence: CASSLSGTSGLSTDTQYF. The variable domain in full, completed from reference TRBV5-4 and TRBJ2-3, reads ETGVTQSPTHLIKTRGQQVTLRCSSQSGHNTVSWYQQALGQGPQFIFQYYREEENGRGNFPPRFSGLQFPNYSSELNVNALELDDSALYLCASSLSGTSGLSTDTQYFGPGTRLTVL.